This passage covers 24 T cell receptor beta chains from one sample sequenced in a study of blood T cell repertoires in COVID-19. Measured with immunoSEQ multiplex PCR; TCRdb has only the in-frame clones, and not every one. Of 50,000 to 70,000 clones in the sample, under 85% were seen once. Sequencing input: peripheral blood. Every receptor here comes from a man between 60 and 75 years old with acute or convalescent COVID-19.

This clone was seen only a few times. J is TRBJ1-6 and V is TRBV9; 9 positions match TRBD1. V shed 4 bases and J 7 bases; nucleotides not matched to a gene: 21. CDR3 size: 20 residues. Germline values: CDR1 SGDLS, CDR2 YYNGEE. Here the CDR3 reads CASSSLNPGQGSSLNSPLHF. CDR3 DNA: TGTGCCAGCAGCTCACTAAACCCGGGACAGGGTTCCTCCCTAAATTCACCCCTCCACTTT.

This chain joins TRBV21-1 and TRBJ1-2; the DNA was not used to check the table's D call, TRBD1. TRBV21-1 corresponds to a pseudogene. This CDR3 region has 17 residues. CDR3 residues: CASSSPPGDRGHYGYTF. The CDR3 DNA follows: TGTGCCAGCAGCTCTCCGCCGGGGGACAGGGGGCACTATGGCTACACCTTC.

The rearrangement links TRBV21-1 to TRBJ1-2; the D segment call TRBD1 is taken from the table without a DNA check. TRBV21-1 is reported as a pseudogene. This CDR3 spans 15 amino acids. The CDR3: CASTLIVTGNYGYTF. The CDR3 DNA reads TGTGCCAGCACCCTAATTGTGACAGGGAACTATGGCTACACCTTC.

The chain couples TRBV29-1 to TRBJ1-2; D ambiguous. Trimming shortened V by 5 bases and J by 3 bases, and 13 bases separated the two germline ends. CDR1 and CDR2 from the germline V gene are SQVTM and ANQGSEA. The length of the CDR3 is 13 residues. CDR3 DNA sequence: TGCAGCGTTCCTAGGGAGGCAGACTATGGCTACACCTTC. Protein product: CSVPREADYGYTF.

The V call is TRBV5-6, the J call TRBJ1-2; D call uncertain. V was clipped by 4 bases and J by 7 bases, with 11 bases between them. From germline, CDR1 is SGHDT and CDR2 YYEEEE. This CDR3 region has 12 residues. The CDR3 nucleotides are TGTGCCAGCAGCCTCCCCCCGGGTGGCTACACCTTC. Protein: CASSLPPGGYTF.

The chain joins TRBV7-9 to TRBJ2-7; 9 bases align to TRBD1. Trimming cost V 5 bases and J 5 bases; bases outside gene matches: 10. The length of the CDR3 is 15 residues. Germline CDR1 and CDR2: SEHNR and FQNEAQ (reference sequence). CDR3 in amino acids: CASSQRLGQGNEQYF. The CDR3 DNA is TGTGCCAGCAGCCAGCGTTTGGGACAGGGAAACGAGCAGTACTTC.

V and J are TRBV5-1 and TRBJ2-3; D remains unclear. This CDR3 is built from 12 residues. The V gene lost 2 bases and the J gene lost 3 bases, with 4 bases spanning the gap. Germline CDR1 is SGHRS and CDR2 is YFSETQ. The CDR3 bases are TGCGCCAGCAGCTTTACAACAGATACGCAGTATTTT. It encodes CASSFTTDTQYF.

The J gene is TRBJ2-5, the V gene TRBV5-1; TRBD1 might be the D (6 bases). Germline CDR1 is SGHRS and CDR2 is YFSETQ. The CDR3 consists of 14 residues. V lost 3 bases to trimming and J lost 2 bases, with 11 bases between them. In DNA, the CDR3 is TGCGCCAGCAGCTCCGGACAGATTCAAGAGACCCAGTACTTC. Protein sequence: CASSSGQIQETQYF.

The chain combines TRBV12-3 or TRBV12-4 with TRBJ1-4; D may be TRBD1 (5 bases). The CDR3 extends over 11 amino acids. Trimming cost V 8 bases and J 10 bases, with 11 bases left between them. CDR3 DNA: TGTGCCAGCCAGGGAATTGGAAAACTGTTTTTT. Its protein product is CASQGIGKLFF.

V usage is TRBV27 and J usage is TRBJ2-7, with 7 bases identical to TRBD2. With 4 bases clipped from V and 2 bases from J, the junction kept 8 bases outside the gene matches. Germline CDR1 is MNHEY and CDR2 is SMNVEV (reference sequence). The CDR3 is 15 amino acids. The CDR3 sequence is CASSSISAGAYEQYF. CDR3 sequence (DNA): TGTGCCAGCAGTTCCATAAGCGCGGGGGCCTACGAGCAGTACTTC.

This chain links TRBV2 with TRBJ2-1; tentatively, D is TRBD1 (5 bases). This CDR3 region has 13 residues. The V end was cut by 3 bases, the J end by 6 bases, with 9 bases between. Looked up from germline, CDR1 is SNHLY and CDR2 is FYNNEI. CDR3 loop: CASSDRVTNEQFF. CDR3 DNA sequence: TGTGCCAGCAGTGACAGGGTCACCAATGAGCAGTTCTTC.

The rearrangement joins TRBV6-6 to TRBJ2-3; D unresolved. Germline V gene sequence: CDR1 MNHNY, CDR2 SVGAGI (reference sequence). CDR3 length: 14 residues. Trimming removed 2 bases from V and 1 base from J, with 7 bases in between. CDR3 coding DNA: TGTGCCAGCAGTTACGGCGGTCGCACAGATACGCAGTATTTT. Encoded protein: CASSYGGRTDTQYF.

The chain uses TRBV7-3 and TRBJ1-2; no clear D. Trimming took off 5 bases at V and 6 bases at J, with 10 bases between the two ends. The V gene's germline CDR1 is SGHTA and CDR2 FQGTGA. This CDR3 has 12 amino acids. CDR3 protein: CASSLGGDGYTF. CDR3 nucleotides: TGTGCCAGCAGCCTCGGCGGGGATGGCTACACCTTC.

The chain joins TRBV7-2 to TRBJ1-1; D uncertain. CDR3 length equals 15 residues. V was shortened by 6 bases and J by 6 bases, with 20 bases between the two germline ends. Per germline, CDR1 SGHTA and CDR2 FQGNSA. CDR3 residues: CASRSRFGADAEAFF. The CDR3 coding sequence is TGTGCCAGCAGATCCCGGTTCGGAGCGGACGCTGAAGCTTTCTTT.

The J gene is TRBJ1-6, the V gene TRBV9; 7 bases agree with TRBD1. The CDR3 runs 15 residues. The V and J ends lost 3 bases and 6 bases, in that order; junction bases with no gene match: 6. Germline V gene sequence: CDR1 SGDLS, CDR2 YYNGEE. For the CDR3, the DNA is TGTGCCAGCAGCGCTCGGGACAGCCCTAATTCACCCCTCCACTTT. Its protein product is CASSARDSPNSPLHF.

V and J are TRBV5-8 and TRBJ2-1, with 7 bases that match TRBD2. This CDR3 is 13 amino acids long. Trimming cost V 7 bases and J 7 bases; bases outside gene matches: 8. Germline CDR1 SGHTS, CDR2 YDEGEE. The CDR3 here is CASLRLALNEQFF. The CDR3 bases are TGTGCCAGCCTGAGACTAGCCCTTAATGAGCAGTTCTTC.

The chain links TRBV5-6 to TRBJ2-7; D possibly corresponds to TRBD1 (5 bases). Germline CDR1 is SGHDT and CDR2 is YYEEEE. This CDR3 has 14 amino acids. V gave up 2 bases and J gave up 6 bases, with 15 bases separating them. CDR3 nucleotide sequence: TGTGCCAGCAGCTTAGCAGGGATCGATAGCGAGCAGTACTTC. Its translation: CASSLAGIDSEQYF.

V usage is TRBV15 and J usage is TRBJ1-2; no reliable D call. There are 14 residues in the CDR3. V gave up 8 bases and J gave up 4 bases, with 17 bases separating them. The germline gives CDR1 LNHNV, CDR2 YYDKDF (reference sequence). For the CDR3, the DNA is TGTGCCACCGCACCTTTGGGCAGCCTCTATGGCTACACCTTC. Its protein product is CATAPLGSLYGYTF. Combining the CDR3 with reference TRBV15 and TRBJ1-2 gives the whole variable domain DAMVIQNPRYQVTQFGKPVTLSCSQTLNHNVMYWYQQKSSQAPKLLFHYYDKDFNNEADTPDNFQSRRPNTSFCFLDIRSPGLGDTAMYLCATAPLGSLYGYTFGSGTRLTVV.

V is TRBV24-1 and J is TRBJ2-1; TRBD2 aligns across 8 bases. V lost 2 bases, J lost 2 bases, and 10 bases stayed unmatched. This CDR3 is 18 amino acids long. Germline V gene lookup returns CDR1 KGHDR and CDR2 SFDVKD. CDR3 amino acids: CATSDSAPSAGAYNEQFF. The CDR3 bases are TGTGCCACCAGTGATTCGGCCCCCTCAGCGGGAGCCTACAATGAGCAGTTCTTC.

DNA of the CDR3: TGTGCCACCAGCAGAGGTCAGGGACACCCTGTGGATACGCAGTATTTT. Translating it yields CATSRGQGHPVDTQYF. The chain joins TRBV15 to TRBJ2-3, with D perhaps matching TRBD1 (6 bases). The CDR3 extends over 16 amino acids. CDR1 is LNHNV, CDR2 YYDKDF, per germline (reference sequence). Trimming removed 1 base at V and 6 bases at J, with 17 bases between. The whole variable domain, filled in from reference TRBV15 and TRBJ2-3, reads DAMVIQNPRYQVTQFGKPVTLSCSQTLNHNVMYWYQQKSSQAPKLLFHYYDKDFNNEADTPDNFQSRRPNTSFCFLDIRSPGLGDTAMYLCATSRGQGHPVDTQYFGPGTRLTVL.

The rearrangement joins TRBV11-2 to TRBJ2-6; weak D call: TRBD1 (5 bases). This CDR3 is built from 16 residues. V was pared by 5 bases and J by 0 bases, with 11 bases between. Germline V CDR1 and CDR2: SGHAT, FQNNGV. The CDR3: CASSTWTHSGANVLTF. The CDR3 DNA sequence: TGTGCCAGCAGCACCTGGACACACTCTGGGGCCAACGTCCTGACTTTC.

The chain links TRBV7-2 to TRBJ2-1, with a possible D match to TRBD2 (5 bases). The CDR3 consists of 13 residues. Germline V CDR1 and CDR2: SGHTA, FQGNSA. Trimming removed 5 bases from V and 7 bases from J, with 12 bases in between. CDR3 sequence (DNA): TGTGCCAGCAGCAGCGGAAGTGGGAATGAGCAGTTCTTC. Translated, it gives CASSSGSGNEQFF.

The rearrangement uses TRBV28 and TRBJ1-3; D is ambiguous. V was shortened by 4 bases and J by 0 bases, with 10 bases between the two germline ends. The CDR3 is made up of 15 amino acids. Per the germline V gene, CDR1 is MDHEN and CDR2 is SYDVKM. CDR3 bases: TGTGCCAGCAGTTCCTCAGGAGGCTCTGGAAACACCATATATTTT. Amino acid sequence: CASSSSGGSGNTIYF.

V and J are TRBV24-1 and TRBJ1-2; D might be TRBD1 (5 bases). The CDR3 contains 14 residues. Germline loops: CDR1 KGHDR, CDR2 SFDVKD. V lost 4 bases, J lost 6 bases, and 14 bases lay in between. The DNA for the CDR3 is TGTGCCACCAGTGACGACAGCTATTCCGATGGCTACACCTTC. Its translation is CATSDDSYSDGYTF.